A single sample is the source of the 10 T cell receptor beta chains below, sequenced in a study of cytomegalovirus exposure and HLA in healthy donors. PCR involved 60 Vbeta and 13 Jbeta primers. Repertoires were generated with immunoSEQ multiplex PCR, while TCRdb's copy carries only in-frame clones and drops some. The top ten hold approximately 2% of the sample, which has 100,000 or so clones, about 70% seen once. Sequenced sample: PBMCs. These receptors were taken from a woman aged 40 to 50 in good health and CMV-seronegative.

This clone was found a few times. The identical CDR3 is also encoded by other nucleotide sequences in the sample. V and J are TRBV6-1 and TRBJ2-7, with 8 nucleotides matching TRBD1. Germline V gene sequence: CDR1 MNHNS, CDR2 SASEGT. The CDR3 sequence is 15 residues long. V shed 6 bases, J shed 4 bases, and the junction held 11 bases outside the gene matches. CDR3 amino acids: CASRPDRGAGYEQYF. In nucleotides, the CDR3 is TGTGCCAGCAGACCCGACAGGGGCGCAGGGTACGAGCAGTACTTC.

This clone was seen a few times. The chain recombines TRBV5-4 with TRBJ2-4; D may be TRBD1 (5 bases). The germline gives CDR1 SGHNT, CDR2 YYREEE (reference sequence). The CDR3 covers 14 residues. V lost 1 base and J lost 4, with 9 bases in between. CDR3 nucleotide sequence: TGTGCCAGCAGCTTGTGGGGCAATAAAAACATTCAGTACTTC. It encodes CASSLWGNKNIQYF.

Within the sample, this clone is medium-sized. The chain couples TRBV7-9 to TRBJ2-5; 10 bases match TRBD2. Germline-derived CDR1 and CDR2 are SEHNR and FQNEAQ (reference sequence). The V and J ends lost 5 bases and 1 base, in that order; junction bases with no gene match: 7. The CDR3 contains 16 residues. For the CDR3, the DNA is TGTGCCAGCAGCCCGGGAGCGGGAGGGCCCCAAGAGACCCAGTACTTC. Translation gives CASSPGAGGPQETQYF.

The chain employs TRBV18 and TRBJ1-5, with 9 bases lining up with TRBD1. V was pared by 3 bases and J by 4 bases, with 1 base of the junction left unmatched. The CDR3 length is 14 residues. Germline loops: CDR1 KGHSH, CDR2 LQKENI. CDR3 protein: CASSPGQGNQPQHF. CDR3 in DNA: TGTGCCAGCTCACCCGGACAGGGGAATCAGCCCCAGCATTTT.

The chain combines TRBV10-2 with TRBJ2-1; 13 positions match TRBD2. Germline lookup yields CDR1 WSHSY and CDR2 SAAADI. The CDR3 covers 18 residues. V lost 6 bases, J lost 5 bases, and 13 bases stayed unmatched. CDR3 sequence: CASRTTSGRASINNEQFF. The CDR3 bases are TGCGCCAGCAGGACAACTAGCGGGAGGGCCTCAATCAACAATGAGCAGTTCTTC.

The rearrangement joins TRBV6-1 to TRBJ2-7, with 8 bases that match TRBD2. The J segment lost 3 bases and the V segment lost 3 bases, leaving 4 bases of the junction unmatched. There are 14 residues in the CDR3. Germline V CDR1 and CDR2: MNHNS, SASEGT. The CDR3 loop is CASSDVAGIYEQYF. The DNA for the CDR3 is TGTGCCAGCAGTGATGTAGCGGGAATCTACGAGCAGTACTTC.

This clone was seen a single time. V is TRBV28 and J is TRBJ1-1, with 7 bases that match TRBD1. The V segment lost 7 bases and the J segment 5 bases; nucleotides outside the gene matches: 10. CDR1 and CDR2 from the germline V gene are MDHEN and SYDVKM. This CDR3 contains 14 residues. CDR3 sequence: CASTEGARVTEAFF. The DNA of the CDR3 is TGTGCCAGCACCGAGGGGGCGCGAGTGACTGAAGCTTTCTTT.

The gene calls are TRBV4-3 and TRBJ1-2, with D possibly being TRBD1 (6 bases). Germline loops: CDR1 LGHNA, CDR2 YSLEER. The CDR3 spans 16 residues. Trimming took 0 bases from V and 4 from J, leaving 15 bases between them. The CDR3 region is CASSQDSRQGFYGYTF. The DNA for the CDR3 is TGCGCCAGCAGCCAAGATAGTAGGCAGGGGTTCTATGGCTACACCTTC.

The gene calls are TRBV28 and TRBJ2-3; 7 bases are a match to TRBD2. CDR3 size: 15 residues. Germline CDR1 reads MDHEN; CDR2 reads SYDVKM. J gave up 0 bases and V 6 bases, and 6 bases lay outside the gene matches. The CDR3 DNA reads as TGTGCCAGCAGGGTAGCGGGTCTAAGCACAGATACGCAGTATTTT. Protein sequence: CASRVAGLSTDTQYF. Full variable domain (outside the CDR3, taken from reference TRBV28 and TRBJ2-3): DVKVTQSSRYLVKRTGEKVFLECVQDMDHENMFWYRQDPGLGLRLIYFSYDVKMKEKGDIPEGYSVSREKKERFSLILESASTNQTSMYLCASRVAGLSTDTQYFGPGTRLTVL.

The chain's CDR3 is CASSAPGSYEQYF. CDR3 coding DNA: TGTGCCAGCAGTGCCCCGGGGTCCTACGAGCAGTACTTC. The V gene is TRBV25-1, the J gene TRBJ2-7; perhaps TRBD2 as D (5 bases). Germline-derived CDR1 and CDR2 are MGHDK and SYGVNS. The CDR3 extends over 13 amino acids. The germline V and J ends were trimmed by 4 bases and 1 base, with 8 bases remaining between them.